This T cell receptor (beta chain) was recorded in a study of fetal regulatory T cell absence and autoimmunity. At the level of the study: The IPEX patients lacked clinical diabetes but had exocrine pancreas autoimmunity.

CDR1 SNHLY and CDR2 FYNNEI come from the germline V gene. This CDR3 contains 13 residues. V gave up 0 bases and J gave up 2 bases, with 5 bases separating them. On this clone: Its matching antigen is unknown.

Study-wide points: Oligoclonal TCR enrichment in pancreas over cord blood reached over 85-fold for some clones.

This was a survey-level run. Only in-frame clones appear in the TCRdb table, and some are missing; sequencing was by immunoSEQ multiplex PCR. The table records approximately 94,000 clones, about two thirds of them present only once. This TCR derives from a male donor with IPEX syndrome. The material sequenced was pancreas tissue. This chain connects TRBV2 to TRBJ2-7; no clear D. The CDR3 sequence: CASSEAPAYEQYF. As DNA, the CDR3 is TGTGCCAGCAGTGAAGCGCCGGCCTACGAGCAGTACTTC. Using reference TRBV2 and TRBJ2-7 for the parts outside the CDR3, the full variable domain is EPEVTQTPSHQVTQMGQEVILRCVPISNHLYFYWYRQILGQKVEFLVSFYNNEISEKSEIFDDQFSVERPDGSNFTLKIRSTKLEDSAMYFCASSEAPAYEQYFGPGTRLTVT.